Listed below are T cell receptor beta chains from one sample, sequenced in a study of blood T cells in healthy people across ages. TCRdb re-called the 5' RACE reads with MiXCR, one entry per CDR3 protein. Found here are about 1.7 million distinct CDR3 sequences, 28% of them singletons; the top ten hold 7.7%. Sequenced sample: blood. Every receptor here comes from a woman aged 25 to 39 in good health. The CDR3 runs from the conserved cysteine through the conserved F or W. A D gene is named only where the DNA matches it firmly. Clone size is given for some rows only: seen once, a few or many times, or a class if the clone is expanded.

j_gene,v_gene,d_gene,abundance,CDR3aa,CDR3nt
TRBJ1-1,TRBV4-3,.,.,CASSQDLYGNTEAFF,TGCGCCAGCAGCCAAGATCTTTATGGGAACACTGAAGCTTTCTTT
TRBJ1-6,TRBV5-1,TRBD1,few,CASSLASGQGISPLHF,TGCGCCAGCAGCTTGGCCTCGGGACAGGGGATTTCACCCCTCCACTTT
TRBJ1-4,TRBV12-3/TRBV12-4,TRBD1,.,CASSLDRGSTNEKLFF,TGTGCCAGCAGTCTGGACAGGGGATCAACTAACGAAAAACTGTTTTTT
TRBJ2-1,TRBV20-1,TRBD1,many,CSASTQGVEQFF,TGCAGTGCTAGTACTCAGGGGGTTGAGCAGTTCTTC
TRBJ2-3,TRBV4-2,TRBD2,.,CASSQDASGFEDTQYF,TGTGCCAGCAGCCAAGATGCTAGCGGGTTCGAAGATACGCAGTATTTT
TRBJ1-5,TRBV20-1,.,.,CSARYITRHSNQPQHF,TGCAGTGCTAGATACATTACACGACATAGCAATCAGCCCCAGCATTTT
TRBJ2-1,TRBV4-3,TRBD2,.,CASSQDGTSGNEQFF,TGCGCCAGCAGCCAAGACGGGACTAGCGGGAATGAGCAGTTCTTC
TRBJ2-1,TRBV6-6,TRBD2,.,CASSYSGGGAYNEQFF,TGTGCCAGCAGTTACTCCGGCGGGGGGGCCTACAATGAGCAGTTCTTC
TRBJ1-5,TRBV2,TRBD1,.,CASSEKGDRYQPQHF,TGTGCCAGCAGTGAAAAGGGGGACAGATATCAGCCCCAGCATTTT
TRBJ2-5,TRBV9,TRBD1,many,CASSVRGRGETQYF,TGTGCCAGCAGCGTCAGGGGGCGCGGAGAGACCCAGTACTTC
TRBJ2-7,TRBV27,TRBD2,.,CASRRERHSNNEQYF,TGTGCCAGCAGGCGGGAGAGACATTCTAATAATGAGCAGTACTTC
TRBJ1-2,TRBV20-1,.,.,CSARYGGYGYTF,TGCAGTGCTAGATACGGCGGATATGGCTACACCTTC
TRBJ2-3,TRBV9,.,.,CASSVITTDTQYF,TGTGCCAGCAGCGTAATTACCACAGATACGCAGTATTTT
TRBJ2-7,TRBV14,.,.,CASSQDLASYEQYF,TGTGCCAGCAGCCAAGATCTGGCCTCCTACGAGCAGTACTTC
TRBJ2-3,TRBV15,.,few,CATSRGVAEGTDTQYF,TGTGCCACCAGCAGAGGCGTAGCGGAGGGCACAGATACGCAGTATTTT
TRBJ2-7,TRBV4-2,TRBD2,.,CASSQGSLAEGEQYF,TGTGCCAGCAGCCAAGGTTCACTAGCGGAAGGGGAGCAGTACTTC
TRBJ2-7,TRBV11-2,.,.,CASSRPTGYEQYF,TGTGCCAGCAGTCGCCCTACGGGCTACGAGCAGTACTTC